Presented here are 19 T cell receptor beta chains from one specimen sequenced in a study of blood T cell repertoires in COVID-19. Sequencing was performed with immunoSEQ multiplex PCR; in TCRdb, only in-frame clones are kept and a portion is missing. In the table there are 100,000 or so clones, about 95% of which are singletons. Material: peripheral blood. These receptors were collected from a human donor with active COVID-19. The donor label of this sample is uncertain.

The J gene is TRBJ2-1, the V gene TRBV5-4, with 10 positions matching TRBD2. J was trimmed by 6 bases and V by 4 bases; bases with no gene match: 16. The CDR3 has 18 amino acids. Looked up from germline, CDR1 is SGHNT and CDR2 is YYREEE (reference sequence). CDR3 amino acids: CASSLLASGGWASNEQFF. The DNA for the CDR3 is TGTGCCAGCAGCCTCTTAGCTAGCGGGGGTTGGGCAAGCAATGAGCAGTTCTTC.

The rearrangement joins TRBV7-9 to TRBJ1-4; TRBD1 might be the D (5 bases). Trimming took 3 bases from V and 7 from J, leaving 12 bases between them. This CDR3 has 14 amino acids. The V gene's germline CDR1 is SEHNR and CDR2 FQNEAQ (reference sequence). The CDR3 DNA is TGTGCCAGCAGCTTGGGCAGGGTTGCTGAAAAACTGTTTTTT. This codes for CASSLGRVAEKLFF.

The count of this clone is one. V gene TRBV3-1 (or the pseudogene TRBV3-2) combines with J gene TRBJ1-5, with TRBD1 identical over 8 bases. Germline CDR1 is LGHDT and CDR2 is YNNKEL (reference sequence). The CDR3 loop spans 16 amino acids. The ends lost 1 base at V and 9 bases at J; junction bases unmatched: 11. This CDR3 reads CASSQVTGTGPGPQHF. Written as DNA, the CDR3 is TGTGCCAGCAGCCAAGTTACTGGGACAGGCCCAGGGCCCCAGCATTTT.

This clone appeared a single time. CDR3 protein: CASSPGQGRGNTIYF. Written as DNA, the CDR3 is TGTGCCAGCTCACCGGGACAGGGGCGTGGAAACACCATATATTTT. The chain carries TRBV18 and TRBJ1-3; TRBD1 aligns across 10 bases. From germline, CDR1 is KGHSH and CDR2 LQKENI. The CDR3 consists of 15 residues. With 3 bases clipped from V and 3 bases from J, the junction kept 2 bases outside the gene matches.

The chain recombines TRBV5-4 with TRBJ1-2, with D possibly TRBD1 on 5 matching bases. Germline V gives CDR1 SGHNT, CDR2 YYREEE (reference sequence). Trimming took off 3 bases at V and 5 bases at J, with 11 bases between the two ends. The CDR3 totals 13 residues. The CDR3 region is CASSSDSLYGYTF. The CDR3 region has the DNA TGTGCCAGCAGCTCTGACAGCTTATATGGCTACACCTTC.

This clone was found once. This rearrangement joins TRBV7-9 to TRBJ1-2; 7 bases map to TRBD1. V trimming: 5 bases; J trimming: 2 bases; junction bases outside the gene matches: 11. This CDR3 spans 16 amino acids. Germline values: CDR1 SEHNR, CDR2 FQNEAQ (reference sequence). CDR3 amino acids: CASSRGSQGQNYGYTF. The CDR3 coding sequence is TGTGCCAGCAGCCGGGGGTCACAGGGGCAGAACTATGGCTACACCTTC.

This rearrangement joins TRBV24-1 to TRBJ2-5; 7 positions match TRBD2. CDR1 is KGHDR and CDR2 is SFDVKD in the germline V gene. Trimming at V came to 7 bases and at J to 1 base, leaving 5 bases not matched to a gene. This CDR3 has 14 residues. CDR3 in DNA: TGTGCCACCAGAGGCAGCGGGGCCCAAGAGACCCAGTACTTC. It codes for CATRGSGAQETQYF.

The rearrangement uses TRBV9 and TRBJ1-2; no reliable D call. Germline CDR1 and CDR2: SGDLS and YYNGEE. Trimming shortened V by 0 bases and J by 8 bases, and 11 bases separated the two germline ends. The CDR3 totals 13 residues. DNA for the CDR3: TGTGCCAGCAGCGTAGGTTCGGGGATCGGCTACACCTTC. It codes for CASSVGSGIGYTF.

This chain uses TRBV7-9 with TRBJ2-6; TRBD2 is a possible D gene (6 bases). Germline V gene sequence: CDR1 SEHNR, CDR2 FQNEAQ (reference sequence). The CDR3 contains 18 residues. Between the trimmed V and J ends, which lost 8 bases and 2 bases, there was a span of 22 bases. In DNA form, the CDR3 reads TGTGCCAGCGCCCCGAGTGGGAGGAGTTCGACTGGGGCCAACGTCCTGACTTTC. It codes for CASAPSGRSSTGANVLTF.

This sequence joins TRBV5-1 and TRBJ2-7; 8 positions match TRBD2. Trimming took 4 bases from V and 1 from J; bases not matched to a gene: 10. CDR1 and CDR2 from the germline V gene are SGHRS and YFSETQ. The CDR3 has 16 residues. The CDR3 is CASSPLGAGGSYEQYF. The DNA for the CDR3 is TGCGCCAGCAGCCCCCTAGGTGCGGGAGGATCCTACGAGCAGTACTTC.

The chain uses TRBV5-4 and TRBJ2-7; 7 positions match TRBD2. CDR1 is SGHNT, CDR2 YYREEE, per germline (reference sequence). CDR3 length: 15 amino acids. The ends lost 0 bases at V and 2 bases at J; junction bases unmatched: 5. DNA of the CDR3: TGTGCCAGCAGCTTGGGGACTAGAGGTCCCTACGAGCAGTACTTC. Its protein is CASSLGTRGPYEQYF.

In its sample, this clone was seen once. This chain connects TRBV7-5 to TRBJ2-3; whether TRBD1, the table's D call, matches the DNA was not checked. TRBV7-5 is flagged as a pseudogene. The CDR3 spans 17 residues. The CDR3 sequence: CARSLAPSGGAADTQYF. As DNA, the CDR3 is TGTGCCAGAAGCTTAGCGCCATCAGGGGGCGCCGCAGATACGCAGTATTTT.

This sequence joins TRBV12-3 or TRBV12-4 and TRBJ2-7; D is possibly TRBD1 (6 bases). Trimming removed 7 bases at V and 3 bases at J, with 10 bases between. The CDR3 loop spans 12 amino acids. The DNA for the CDR3 is TGTGCCAGCACCGTACAGGGCTACGAGCAGTACTTC. Encoded protein: CASTVQGYEQYF.

The chain joins TRBV6-2 or TRBV6-3 to TRBJ1-5; D uncertain. The CDR3 totals 14 residues. The V and J ends lost 5 bases and 0 bases respectively, with 8 bases between them. Germline CDR1 MNHEY, CDR2 SVGEGT. CDR3 DNA: TGTGCCAGCAGTCGAACATATAGCAATCAGCCCCAGCATTTT. This gives the protein CASSRTYSNQPQHF.

This clone occurred once. The V call is TRBV5-4, the J call TRBJ2-5; D ambiguous. Germline-derived CDR1 and CDR2 are SGHNT and YYREEE (reference sequence). With 0 bases removed from V and 1 base from J, the gap between germline ends came to 4 bases. The CDR3 runs to 13 residues. CDR3 DNA sequence: TGTGCCAGCAGCTTGGACTCCCAAGAGACCCAGTACTTC. This sequence encodes CASSLDSQETQYF.

The V and J genes are TRBV5-1 and TRBJ2-7; D possibly corresponds to TRBD2 (6 bases). Trimming stripped 4 bases from V and 7 bases from J, with 12 bases between. Per the germline V gene, CDR1 is SGHRS and CDR2 is YFSETQ. CDR3 length: 12 residues. CDR3 in DNA: TGCGCCAGCAGCCCTCCGGGACTGGAGCAGTACTTC. Encoded protein: CASSPPGLEQYF.

The V call is TRBV18, the J call TRBJ1-6; D may be TRBD1 (6 bases). With 2 bases removed from V and 11 bases from J, the gap between germline ends came to 16 bases. Per the germline V gene, CDR1 is KGHSH and CDR2 is LQKENI. This CDR3 has 15 amino acids. The CDR3 reads CASSPEKQGAAPLHF. CDR3 DNA sequence: TGTGCCAGCTCACCAGAGAAACAGGGAGCGGCACCCCTCCACTTT.

The chain links TRBV18 to TRBJ2-3; TRBD2 matches 8 bases. CDR3 length: 15 residues. Per the germline V gene, CDR1 is KGHSH and CDR2 is LQKENI. The V gene end was trimmed by 0 bases and the J gene end by 3 bases; junction bases not matched to a gene: 2. For the CDR3, the DNA is TGTGCCAGCTCACCACCGGGACTAGTGACAGATACGCAGTATTTT. Its protein is CASSPPGLVTDTQYF.

V is TRBV7-6 and J is TRBJ2-1, with 13 nucleotides matching TRBD2. Germline V gene lookup returns CDR1 SGHVS and CDR2 FNYEAQ. V gave up 1 base and J gave up 7 bases; unmatched junction bases: 1. The CDR3 runs to 15 residues. The CDR3 nucleotides read TGTGCCAGCAGCTTAGGACTAGCGGGAGGTAATGAGCAGTTCTTC. This encodes CASSLGLAGGNEQFF.